One sample yielded the 5 T cell receptor beta chains listed below, sequenced in a study of CXCR3-negative and CXCR3-positive naive CD8 T cells. Each TRB cDNA library was prepared by 5' RACE (with UMI labels). For each CDR3 protein, TCRdb gives one entry from its re-call of the 5' RACE reads, without DNA. The table lists about 62,000 distinct CDR3 sequences. The sample taken for sequencing was naive CXCR3- CD8+ T cells from blood. This sample's subset: CD45RO-CCR7+CD27+CD95- naive CD8+ T cells lacking CXCR3 (TNR3-). Receptors were obtained from a human donor in good health. Some clones in this sample may be carry-over from other donors' samples.

This chain uses TRBV12-3 or TRBV12-4 with TRBJ2-1. This CDR3 comprises 16 residues. The CDR3 region is CASSRSGPSSYNEQFF.

CDR3 in amino acids: CASSFPGLGDEQFF. V usage is TRBV27 and J usage is TRBJ2-1; as DNA is missing, the TRBD2 call by TCRdb cannot be tested. The CDR3 is 14 amino acids. The V gene's germline CDR1 is MNHEY and CDR2 SMNVEV (reference sequence).

The V and J genes are TRBV12-3 or TRBV12-4 and TRBJ1-5; the D call of TRBD1 rests on TCRdb alone, since no DNA is present to check it. This CDR3 is built from 15 residues. The CDR3: CASSPPPDSNQPQHF.

The V call is TRBV29-1, the J call TRBJ2-1; lacking DNA, the TRBD2 call made by TCRdb goes unchecked. The V gene's germline CDR1 is SQVTM and CDR2 ANQGSEA. The CDR3 sequence is 15 residues long. The CDR3 loop is CSVVGTSSNTHEQFF.

V usage is TRBV7-2 and J usage is TRBJ1-6. Germline V gives CDR1 SGHTA, CDR2 FQGNSA. This CDR3 has 19 amino acids. Here the CDR3 reads CASSLAMDSLSSYNSPLHF.